This record covers a single TCR beta chain. Its antigen is undetermined. Each UMI, carrying a 6-nucleotide sample barcode, came from template switching. TCRdb re-called the 5' RACE reads, yielding one record per CDR3 amino acid sequence without DNA. This repertoire includes 200,000 to 250,000 distinct CDR3 sequences. The entry originates in a study of monozygotic twins with inflammatory bowel disease. Study-wide results and limits: For IBD patients, clonotypes shared with others were fewer than for healthy twins, especially with disease activity. Twin concordance left repertoire similarity unchanged, with limited power a possible explanation for this lack of difference.

Germline V CDR1 and CDR2: LNHNV, YYDKDF (reference sequence). CDR3 length: 18 residues. This receptor was taken from a human donor with ulcerative colitis or Crohn's disease, or a healthy co-twin of an affected twin (not recorded which). This chain connects TRBV15 to TRBJ2-3; TCRdb returns TRBD2, unconfirmable since there is no DNA. Material for sequencing was blood. This CDR3 reads CATSRVGLAGGVPDTQYF. The variable domain in full, completed from reference TRBV15 and TRBJ2-3, reads DAMVIQNPRYQVTQFGKPVTLSCSQTLNHNVMYWYQQKSSQAPKLLFHYYDKDFNNEADTPDNFQSRRPNTSFCFLDIRSPGLGDTAMYLCATSRVGLAGGVPDTQYFGPGTRLTVL.